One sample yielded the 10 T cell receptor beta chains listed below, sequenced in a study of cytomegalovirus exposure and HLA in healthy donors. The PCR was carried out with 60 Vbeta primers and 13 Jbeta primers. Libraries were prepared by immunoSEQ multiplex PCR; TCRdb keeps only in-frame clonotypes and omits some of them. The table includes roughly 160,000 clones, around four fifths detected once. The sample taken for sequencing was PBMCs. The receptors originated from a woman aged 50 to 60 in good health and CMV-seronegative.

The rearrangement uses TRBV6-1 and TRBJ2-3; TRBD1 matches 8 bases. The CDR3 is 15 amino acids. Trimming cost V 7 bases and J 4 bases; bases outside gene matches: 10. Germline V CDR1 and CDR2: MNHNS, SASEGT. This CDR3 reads CASNTDRVLADTQYF. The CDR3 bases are TGTGCCAGCAATACGGACAGGGTCCTCGCAGATACGCAGTATTTT.

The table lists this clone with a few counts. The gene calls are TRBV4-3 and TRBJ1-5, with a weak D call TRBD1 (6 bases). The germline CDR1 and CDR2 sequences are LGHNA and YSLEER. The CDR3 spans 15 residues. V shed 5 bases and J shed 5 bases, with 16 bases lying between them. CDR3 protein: CASSSLAGDDQPQHF. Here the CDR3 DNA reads TGCGCCAGCAGCTCCTTAGCAGGGGATGATCAGCCCCAGCATTTT.

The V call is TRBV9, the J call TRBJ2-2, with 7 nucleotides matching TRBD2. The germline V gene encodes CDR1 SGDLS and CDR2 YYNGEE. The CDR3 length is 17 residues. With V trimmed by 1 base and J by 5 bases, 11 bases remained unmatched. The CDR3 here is CASSVRTGRERTGELFF. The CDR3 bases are TGTGCCAGCAGCGTAAGGACGGGGCGGGAGCGGACCGGGGAGCTGTTTTTT.

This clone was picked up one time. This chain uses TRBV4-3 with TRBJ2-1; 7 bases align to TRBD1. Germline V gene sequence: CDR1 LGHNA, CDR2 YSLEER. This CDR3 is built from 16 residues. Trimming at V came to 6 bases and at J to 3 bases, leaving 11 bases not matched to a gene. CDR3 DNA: TGCGCCAGCAGGTACACAGGGGTCCCTGGCTACAATGAGCAGTTCTTC. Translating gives CASRYTGVPGYNEQFF.

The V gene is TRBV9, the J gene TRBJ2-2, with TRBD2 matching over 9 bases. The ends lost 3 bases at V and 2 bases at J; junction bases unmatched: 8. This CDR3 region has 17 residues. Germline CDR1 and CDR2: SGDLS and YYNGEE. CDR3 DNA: TGTGCCAGCAGCGGTGAACTAGCGGGCCTAAACACCGGGGAGCTGTTTTTT. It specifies CASSGELAGLNTGELFF.

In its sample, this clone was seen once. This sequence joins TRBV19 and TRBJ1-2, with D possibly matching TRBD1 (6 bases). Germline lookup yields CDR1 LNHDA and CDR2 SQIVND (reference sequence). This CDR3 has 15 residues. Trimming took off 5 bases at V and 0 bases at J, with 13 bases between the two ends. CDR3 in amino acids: CASSPRTVSNYGYTF. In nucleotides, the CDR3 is TGTGCCAGTAGTCCCCGGACAGTTTCTAACTATGGCTACACCTTC.

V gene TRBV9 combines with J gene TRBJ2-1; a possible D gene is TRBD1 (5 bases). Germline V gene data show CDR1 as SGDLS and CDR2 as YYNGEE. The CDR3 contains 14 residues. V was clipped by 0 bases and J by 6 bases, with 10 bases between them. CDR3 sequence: CASSVEGVLNEQFF. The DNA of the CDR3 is TGTGCCAGCAGCGTAGAAGGGGTTCTCAATGAGCAGTTCTTC.

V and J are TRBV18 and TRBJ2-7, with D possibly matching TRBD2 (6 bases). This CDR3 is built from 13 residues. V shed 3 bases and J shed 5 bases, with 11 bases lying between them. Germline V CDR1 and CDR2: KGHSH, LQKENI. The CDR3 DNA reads TGTGCCAGCTCACCGGACGGGGGTCACGAGCAGTACTTC. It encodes CASSPDGGHEQYF.

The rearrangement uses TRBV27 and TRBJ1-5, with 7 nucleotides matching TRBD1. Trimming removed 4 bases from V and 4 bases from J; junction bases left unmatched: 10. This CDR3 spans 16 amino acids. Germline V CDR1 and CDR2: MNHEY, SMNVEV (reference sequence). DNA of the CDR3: TGTGCCAGCAGTTCTAGGTTGGCAGGGGGTAATCAGCCCCAGCATTTT. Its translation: CASSSRLAGGNQPQHF.

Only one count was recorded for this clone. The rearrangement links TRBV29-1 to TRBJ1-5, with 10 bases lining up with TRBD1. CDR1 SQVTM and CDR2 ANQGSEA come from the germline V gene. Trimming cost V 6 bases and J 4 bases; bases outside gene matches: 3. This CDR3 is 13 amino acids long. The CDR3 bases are TGCAGCGTGGGACAGGGGAGAAATCAGCCCCAGCATTTT. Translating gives CSVGQGRNQPQHF.